This T cell receptor (beta chain) was obtained from a study of OX40 agonist ivuxolimab in advanced cancers. Across the study: An agonistic human IgG2 monoclonal antibody against OX40 (CD134) was given.

Study findings and constraints: At 0.1 to 3.0 mg/kg, CD4+ and CD8+ blood T cells expanded clonally by week 6.

Remarks on this clone: Its antigen is still unknown.

The protocol was immunoSEQ multiplex PCR, while the TCRdb copy is restricted to in-frame clones and leaves out a portion. The sample has 40,000 to 50,000 clones; 70% to 90% are singletons. The TCR originated in an adult with an advanced solid tumor such as melanoma, head and neck, liver or kidney cancer. Sample: CD4+ or CD8+ T cells sorted from blood, taken in a trial of the OX40 agonist ivuxolimab.

The CDR3 DNA is TGTGCCAGCACCCCGGGGAGGTCGCGTACTGAAGCTTTCTTT. Translated: CASTPGRSRTEAFF. The chain couples TRBV11-3 to TRBJ1-1; D unclear. Trimming pared 7 bases from V and 5 bases from J, leaving 17 bases between. Germline-derived CDR1 and CDR2 are SGHNT and YENEEA. The CDR3 totals 14 residues.